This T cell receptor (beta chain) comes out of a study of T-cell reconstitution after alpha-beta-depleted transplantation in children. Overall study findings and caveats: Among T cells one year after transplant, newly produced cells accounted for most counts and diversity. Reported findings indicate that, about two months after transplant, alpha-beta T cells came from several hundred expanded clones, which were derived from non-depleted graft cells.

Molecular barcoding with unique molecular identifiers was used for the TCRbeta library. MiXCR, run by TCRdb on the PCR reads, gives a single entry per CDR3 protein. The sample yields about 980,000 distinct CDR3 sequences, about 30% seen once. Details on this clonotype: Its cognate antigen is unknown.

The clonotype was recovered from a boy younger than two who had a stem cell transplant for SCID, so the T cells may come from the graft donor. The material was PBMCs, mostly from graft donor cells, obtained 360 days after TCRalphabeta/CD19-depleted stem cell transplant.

The CDR3, as DNA: TGTGCCAGCAGCGACGGACAGCATAGCACAGATACGCAGTATTTT. Translating it yields CASSDGQHSTDTQYF. The genes are TRBV7-9 and TRBJ2-3; the D gene is possibly TRBD1 (6 bases). The CDR3 consists of 15 residues. Germline CDR1 reads SEHNR; CDR2 reads FQNEAQ (reference sequence). Trimming cost V 5 bases and J 0 bases, with 12 bases left between them.